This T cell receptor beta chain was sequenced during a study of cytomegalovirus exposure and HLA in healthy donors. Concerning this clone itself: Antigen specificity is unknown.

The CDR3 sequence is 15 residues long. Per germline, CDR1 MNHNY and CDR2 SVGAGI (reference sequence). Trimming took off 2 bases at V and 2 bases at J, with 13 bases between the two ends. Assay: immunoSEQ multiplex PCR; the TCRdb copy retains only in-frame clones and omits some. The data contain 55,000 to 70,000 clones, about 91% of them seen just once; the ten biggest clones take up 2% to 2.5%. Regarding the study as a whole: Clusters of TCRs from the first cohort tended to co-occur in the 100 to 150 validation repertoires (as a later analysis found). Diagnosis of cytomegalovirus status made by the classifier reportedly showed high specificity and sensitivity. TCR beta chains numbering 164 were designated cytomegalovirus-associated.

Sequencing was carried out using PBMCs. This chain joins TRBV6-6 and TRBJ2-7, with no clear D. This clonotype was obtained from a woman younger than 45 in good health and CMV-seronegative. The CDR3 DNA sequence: TGTGCCAGCAGTTACGTAGATACAGCCCCCTACGAGCAGTACTTC. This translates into CASSYVDTAPYEQYF.